Shown below are 21 T cell receptor beta chains from a single sample sequenced in a study of blood T cell repertoires in COVID-19 (dated by TCRdb to 2018 to 2020). The protocol used for the library was the immunoSEQ multiplex PCR assay. TCRdb provides this immuneACCESS table in a form limited to in-frame rearrangements. Some clones are lacking; in checked studies, under half of them reflect an unresolved V gene, and why the rest are absent is not known. Within this sample are about 26,000 clones, with approximately 86% of them counted one time only. The ten biggest clones cover under 35% of the sample. Source material: peripheral blood. All receptors derive from a human donor in a cohort sampled during active COVID-19.

V and J are TRBV19 and TRBJ2-7; 7 bases align to TRBD1. The V and J ends lost 5 bases and 4 bases, in that order; junction bases with no gene match: 11. Germline lookup yields CDR1 LNHDA and CDR2 SQIVND (reference sequence). CDR3 length: 15 amino acids. For the CDR3, the DNA is TGTGCCAGTAGTTCGGGGACAGTAGGCGTTTACGAGCAGTACTTC. Its translation is CASSSGTVGVYEQYF.

The chain joins TRBV19 to TRBJ2-7, with 11 bases aligning to TRBD1. The CDR3 extends over 14 amino acids. Trimming at V came to 5 bases and at J to 4 bases, leaving 4 bases not matched to a gene. Germline V gives CDR1 LNHDA, CDR2 SQIVND (reference sequence). CDR3 amino acids: CASSEGQGAYEQYF. In nucleotides, the CDR3 is TGTGCCAGTAGTGAAGGACAGGGGGCTTACGAGCAGTACTTC.

The rearrangement links TRBV7-2 to TRBJ1-4; D might be TRBD1 (5 bases). The V end lost 8 bases, the J end lost 8 bases, and 21 bases lay between the germline ends. This CDR3 is built from 15 residues. CDR1 is SGHTA and CDR2 is FQGNSA in the germline V gene. In DNA, the CDR3 is TGTGCCAGCGCCGAAAGGAGGACGGGGGGGGAAAAACTGTTTTTT. Translated: CASAERRTGGEKLFF.

The chain employs TRBV19 and TRBJ2-5; TRBD2 aligns across 10 bases. Germline CDR1 reads LNHDA; CDR2 reads SQIVND (reference sequence). The CDR3 has 14 residues. With 10 bases clipped from V and 4 bases from J, the junction kept 9 bases outside the gene matches. The CDR3 is CATSKRGGTETQYF. In DNA form, the CDR3 reads TGTGCCACTTCAAAGCGGGGGGGCACAGAGACCCAGTACTTC. Full variable domain (remainder filled in from reference TRBV19 and TRBJ2-5): DGGITQSPKYLFRKEGQNVTLSCEQNLNHDAMYWYRQDPGQGLRLIYYSQIVNDFQKGDIAEGYSVSREKKESFPLTVTSAQKNPTAFYLCATSKRGGTETQYFGPGTRLLVL.

This clone was detected only once. The chain employs TRBV28 and TRBJ1-5; D might be TRBD1 (5 bases). This CDR3 is built from 16 residues. Germline lookup yields CDR1 MDHEN and CDR2 SYDVKM. Trimming removed 7 bases from V and 6 bases from J, with 22 bases in between. The CDR3 reads CASIGGERGVGQPQHF. The CDR3 coding sequence is TGTGCCAGCATTGGAGGGGAGAGGGGCGTTGGTCAGCCCCAGCATTTT.

This chain uses TRBV18 with TRBJ2-5, with 7 bases fitting TRBD1. In germline, CDR1 is KGHSH, CDR2 LQKENI. J lost 4 bases, V lost 4 bases, and 6 bases had no gene match. There are 14 residues in the CDR3. The CDR3 coding sequence is TGTGCCAGCTCACTCATACAGGGGACAGAGACCCAGTACTTC. This codes for CASSLIQGTETQYF.

The rearrangement uses TRBV3-1 (or the pseudogene TRBV3-2) and TRBJ2-3; 7 bases align to TRBD2. From germline, CDR1 is LGHDT and CDR2 YNNKEL (reference sequence). The CDR3 runs 16 residues. The V segment lost 4 bases and the J segment 4 bases; nucleotides outside the gene matches: 11. The CDR3 DNA is TGTGCCAGCAGCCCCTCGTGGGCGGGAGTAGCAGATACGCAGTATTTT. This translates into CASSPSWAGVADTQYF.

The chain joins TRBV7-3 to TRBJ2-3; 8 nucleotides agree with TRBD2. The trim removed 4 bases at V and 2 bases at J, leaving 5 bases unmatched. Germline CDR1 reads SGHTA; CDR2 reads FQGTGA. This CDR3 has 15 amino acids. In DNA, the CDR3 is TGTGCCAGCAGCTCCCGGGGGGGACACACAGATACGCAGTATTTT. Its translation is CASSSRGGHTDTQYF.

This sequence joins TRBV5-4 and TRBJ1-5; TRBD1 matches 9 bases. The CDR3 has 15 amino acids. The V and J ends lost 4 bases and 4 bases, in that order; junction bases with no gene match: 6. From germline, CDR1 is SGHNT and CDR2 YYREEE (reference sequence). This CDR3 reads CASSPGTGWNQPQHF. In DNA, the CDR3 is TGTGCCAGCAGCCCGGGGACAGGGTGGAATCAGCCCCAGCATTTT.

The chain couples TRBV5-4 to TRBJ1-6; unclear D gene. Trimming shortened V by 0 bases and J by 7 bases, and 2 bases separated the two germline ends. The CDR3 runs 12 residues. Germline loops: CDR1 SGHNT, CDR2 YYREEE (reference sequence). The CDR3 nucleotides read TGTGCCAGCAGCTTGGTAAATTCACCCCTCCACTTT. It yields the protein CASSLVNSPLHF.

The CDR3 sequence: CASSQGTRWFF. CDR3 in DNA: TGTGCCAGCAGCCAGGGGACTAGGTGGTTCTTC. The rearrangement uses TRBV4-2 and TRBJ2-1, with TRBD2 matching over 8 bases. The V gene end was trimmed by 3 bases and the J gene end by 15 bases; junction bases not matched to a gene: 4. Germline CDR1 reads LGHNA; CDR2 reads YNFKEQ. This CDR3 contains 11 residues.

This clone was seen a single time. The V and J genes are TRBV11-1 and TRBJ2-7; 7 bases are shared with TRBD1. Germline V CDR1 and CDR2: SGHAT, FQDESV (reference sequence). V lost 2 bases, J lost 3 bases, and 7 bases stayed unmatched. The CDR3 totals 15 residues. CDR3 protein: CASSLQGTAYYEQYF. The DNA for the CDR3 is TGTGCCAGCAGCTTACAGGGGACAGCATACTACGAGCAGTACTTC.

V usage is TRBV30 and J usage is TRBJ2-7; 8 bases agree with TRBD2. Trimming cost V 4 bases and J 6 bases; bases outside gene matches: 17. This CDR3 contains 16 residues. Germline V lookup: CDR1 GTSNPN, CDR2 SVGIG (reference sequence). CDR3 sequence (DNA): TGTGCCTGGACCGGACCCTTTAGCGGGATGACTTCCGAGCAGTACTTC. Translating gives CAWTGPFSGMTSEQYF.

This clone has just one count. The CDR3 DNA follows: TGTGCCTGGAGCAGGCAGGGGTCTAACTACGAGCAGTACTTC. As protein: CAWSRQGSNYEQYF. The genes are TRBV30 and TRBJ2-7, with D possibly matching TRBD1 (6 bases). CDR3 length equals 14 residues. V was cut by 3 bases and J by 3 bases, with 15 bases left in between. Per germline, CDR1 GTSNPN and CDR2 SVGIG (reference sequence).

The rearrangement joins TRBV25-1 to TRBJ2-7, with 10 positions matching TRBD1. V lost 6 bases, J lost 2 bases, and 1 base stayed unmatched. Germline CDR1 MGHDK, CDR2 SYGVNS. The CDR3 has 13 amino acids. The CDR3 sequence: CASRGQGTYEQYF. The CDR3 DNA reads as TGTGCCAGCAGGGGACAGGGGACCTACGAGCAGTACTTC.

This chain links TRBV15 with TRBJ1-6; TRBD1 agrees at 9 bases. Germline V gene sequence: CDR1 LNHNV, CDR2 YYDKDF (reference sequence). V lost 4 bases and J lost 9; bases outside the gene matches: 10. This CDR3 has 16 residues. CDR3 DNA: TGTGCCACCAGCACCGGGACAGGGTCATCTGCTTCACCCCTCCACTTT. As protein: CATSTGTGSSASPLHF.

The chain is built from TRBV7-9 and TRBJ1-2; 9 bases are a match to TRBD1. Germline CDR1 reads SEHNR; CDR2 reads FQNEAQ (reference sequence). The trim removed 4 bases at V and 3 bases at J, leaving 3 bases unmatched. This CDR3 is 14 amino acids long. The CDR3 reads CASSYTGGDYGYTF. The CDR3 nucleotides are TGTGCCAGCAGCTATACAGGGGGCGACTATGGCTACACCTTC. Full variable domain (remainder filled in from reference TRBV7-9 and TRBJ1-2): DTGVSQNPRHKITKRGQNVTFRCDPISEHNRLYWYRQTLGQGPEFLTYFQNEAQLEKSRLLSDRFSAERPKGSFSTLEIQRTEQGDSAMYLCASSYTGGDYGYTFGSGTRLTVV.

The V and J genes are TRBV6-5 and TRBJ2-7; the match to TRBD1 covers 9 bases. CDR1 is MNHEY and CDR2 is SVGAGI in the germline V gene. Unmatched junction bases numbered 5, after V lost 9 bases and J lost 5 bases. The CDR3 extends over 12 amino acids. The CDR3 sequence is CASRDRAHEQYF. The CDR3 region has the DNA TGTGCCAGTCGGGACAGGGCCCACGAGCAGTACTTC.

The chain links TRBV7-8 to TRBJ2-7; 10 bases match TRBD1. The J segment lost 5 bases and the V segment lost 5 bases, leaving 9 bases of the junction unmatched. CDR1 SGHVS and CDR2 FQNEAQ come from the germline V gene. The CDR3 runs 15 residues. CDR3 sequence reads: CASSPVWDRGDEQYF. CDR3 sequence (DNA): TGTGCCAGCAGCCCAGTCTGGGACAGGGGCGACGAGCAGTACTTC.

This rearrangement joins TRBV6-4 to TRBJ2-3; 8 nucleotides line up with TRBD1. The CDR3 contains 12 residues. CDR1 is MRHNA and CDR2 is SNTAGT in the germline V gene. The V and J ends lost 9 bases and 4 bases, in that order; junction bases with no gene match: 3. The CDR3 protein is CARTGEADTQYF. CDR3 DNA: TGTGCCAGGACAGGGGAGGCAGATACGCAGTATTTT.

This clone was detected only a few times. CDR3 sequence reads: CASSLVPLTYEQYF. CDR3 bases: TGTGCCAGCAGTCTAGTGCCGCTTACCTACGAGCAGTACTTC. The chain employs TRBV11-2 and TRBJ2-7, with no clear D. CDR1 and CDR2 (germline): SGHAT, FQNNGV. Trimming cost V 6 bases and J 2 bases, with 14 bases left between them. The CDR3 is 14 amino acids.